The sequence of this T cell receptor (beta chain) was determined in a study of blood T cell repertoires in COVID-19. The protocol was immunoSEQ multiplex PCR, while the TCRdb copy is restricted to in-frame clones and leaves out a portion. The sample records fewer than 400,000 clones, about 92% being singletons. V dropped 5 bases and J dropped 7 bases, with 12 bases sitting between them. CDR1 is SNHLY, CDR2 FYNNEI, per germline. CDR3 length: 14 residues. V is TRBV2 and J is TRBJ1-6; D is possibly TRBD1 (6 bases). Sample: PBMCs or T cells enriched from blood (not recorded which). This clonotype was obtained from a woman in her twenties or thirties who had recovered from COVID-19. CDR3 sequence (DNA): TGTGCCAGCAGTACGACAGGCGGGAATTCACCCCTCCACTTT. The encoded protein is CASSTTGGNSPLHF.